This entry lists 32 T cell receptor beta chains sequenced from one sample in a study of blood T cell repertoires in COVID-19. Generated by immunoSEQ multiplex PCR, the TCRdb table keeps only in-frame clones and is missing some. The table shows some 350,000 clones, with 70% to 90% occurring only once. The sequencing sample was made of peripheral blood. These receptors were obtained from a woman under 40 with COVID-19, enrolled during active disease.

The chain carries TRBV3-1 (or the pseudogene TRBV3-2) and TRBJ2-1, with 7 bases that match TRBD1. The CDR3 contains 15 residues. Germline-derived CDR1 and CDR2 are LGHDT and YNNKEL (reference sequence). V trimming: 1 base; J trimming: 2 bases; junction bases outside the gene matches: 2. The CDR3 DNA follows: TGTGCCAGCAGCCAAGCCGGGACAGCCTACAATGAGCAGTTCTTC. It encodes CASSQAGTAYNEQFF.

This clone appeared a few times. The chain uses TRBV24-1 and TRBJ2-3; 8 bases fit TRBD2. Germline lookup yields CDR1 KGHDR and CDR2 SFDVKD. CDR3 length equals 15 residues. V gave up 4 bases and J gave up 0 bases; unmatched junction bases: 2. CDR3 sequence reads: CATSELAGSTDTQYF. CDR3 nucleotides: TGTGCCACCAGTGAGCTAGCGGGTAGCACAGATACGCAGTATTTT.

The chain joins TRBV24-1 to TRBJ2-3, with 14 bases fitting TRBD2. J gave up 0 bases and V 5 bases, and 12 bases lay outside the gene matches. Germline CDR1 reads KGHDR; CDR2 reads SFDVKD. The CDR3 has 20 residues. The DNA of the CDR3 is TGTGCCACCAGTGGAGCCGATCGGACTAGCGGGGGGAAGAGCACAGATACGCAGTATTTT. It translates to CATSGADRTSGGKSTDTQYF.

This clone has only one observation. This chain joins TRBV19 and TRBJ2-3, with 9 bases that match TRBD1. The CDR3 is 13 amino acids. From germline, CDR1 is LNHDA and CDR2 SQIVND (reference sequence). Unmatched junction bases numbered 2, after V lost 7 bases and J lost 3 bases. The CDR3 here is CASTGQGTDTQYF. The CDR3, as DNA: TGTGCCAGTACTGGACAGGGGACAGATACGCAGTATTTT. The variable domain in full, with the rest retrieved from reference TRBV19 and TRBJ2-3, is DGGITQSPKYLFRKEGQNVTLSCEQNLNHDAMYWYRQDPGQGLRLIYYSQIVNDFQKGDIAEGYSVSREKKESFPLTVTSAQKNPTAFYLCASTGQGTDTQYFGPGTRLTVL.

This chain uses TRBV10-2 with TRBJ2-2; a weak D match, TRBD2 (6 bases). The germline gives CDR1 WSHSY, CDR2 SAAADI. The CDR3 has 17 amino acids. The V and J ends lost 3 bases and 3 bases respectively, with 17 bases between them. The CDR3 nucleotides read TGCGCCAGCAGTGATGAGGGAGGAGCCAAGGACACCGGGGAGCTGTTTTTT. Encoded protein: CASSDEGGAKDTGELFF.

The chain combines TRBV4-2 with TRBJ2-5, with TRBD2 identical over 8 bases. Germline assignment: CDR1 LGHNA and CDR2 YNFKEQ. The CDR3 is 15 residues long. V was pared by 3 bases and J by 7 bases, with 10 bases of the junction left unmatched. This CDR3 is CASSQESFGGGTQYF. In nucleotides, the CDR3 is TGTGCCAGCAGCCAGGAATCGTTCGGGGGGGGGACCCAGTACTTC.

The V and J genes are TRBV6-6 and TRBJ1-6, with D perhaps matching TRBD1 (5 bases). The CDR3 contains 12 residues. V was clipped by 8 bases and J by 11 bases, with 13 bases between them. Looked up from germline, CDR1 is MNHNY and CDR2 is SVGAGI (reference sequence). The CDR3 protein is CASRGDSAPLHF. Written as DNA, the CDR3 is TGTGCCAGCCGGGGGGATTCAGCACCCCTCCACTTT.

This chain joins TRBV11-2 and TRBJ2-3; D perhaps matches TRBD1 (6 bases). V lost 5 bases and J lost 1, with 10 bases in between. CDR1 is SGHAT, CDR2 FQNNGV, per germline. The CDR3 has 14 amino acids. The CDR3 sequence is CASSPGAGTDTQYF. The CDR3 nucleotides are TGTGCCAGCAGCCCAGGGGCGGGCACAGATACGCAGTATTTT.

This chain joins TRBV2 and TRBJ2-2; TRBD1 matches at 8 bases. The CDR3 has 15 residues. The V segment lost 6 bases and the J segment 7 bases; nucleotides outside the gene matches: 10. Looked up from germline, CDR1 is SNHLY and CDR2 is FYNNEI. The CDR3 sequence: CASRGSGGNDGELFF. As DNA, the CDR3 is TGTGCCAGCAGGGGCTCAGGGGGCAATGACGGGGAGCTGTTTTTT.

The rearrangement uses TRBV6-4 and TRBJ1-1; 9 bases align to TRBD1. CDR1 is MRHNA, CDR2 SNTAGT, per germline. This CDR3 region has 15 residues. Trimming cost V 2 bases and J 7 bases; bases outside gene matches: 8. This chain's CDR3 is CASSDTDRGMGEAFF. CDR3 DNA sequence: TGTGCCAGCAGTGACACGGACAGGGGCATGGGTGAAGCTTTCTTT.

This clone has a single count. The chain is built from TRBV29-1 and TRBJ1-1, with D perhaps matching TRBD1 (5 bases). CDR1 is SQVTM, CDR2 ANQGSEA, per germline. The CDR3 consists of 14 residues. The germline V and J ends were trimmed by 1 base and 6 bases, with 15 bases remaining between them. The CDR3 protein is CSVEAPAGLPEAFF. In DNA form, the CDR3 reads TGCAGCGTTGAAGCCCCCGCAGGGCTCCCTGAAGCTTTCTTT.

V gene TRBV4-1 combines with J gene TRBJ2-7; D is unresolved. V was shortened by 0 bases and J by 2 bases, with 5 bases between the two germline ends. CDR1 and CDR2 (germline): MGHRA, YSYEKL. The CDR3 is made up of 13 amino acids. CDR3 nucleotides: TGCGCCAGCAGCCAAGATTGGCCCTACGAGCAGTACTTC. It encodes CASSQDWPYEQYF.

The chain employs TRBV18 and TRBJ2-1; 8 bases fit TRBD1. V shed 2 bases, J shed 1 base, and the junction held 4 bases outside the gene matches. Germline CDR1 and CDR2: KGHSH and LQKENI. This CDR3 has 16 amino acids. CDR3 nucleotide sequence: TGTGCCAGCTCACCATTACGGACAGGGTCCTACAATGAGCAGTTCTTC. Its protein is CASSPLRTGSYNEQFF.

A single count supports this clone. This CDR3 reads CSARTGEKLFF. CDR3 sequence (DNA): TGCAGTGCCAGGACGGGAGAAAAACTGTTTTTT. This chain links TRBV20-1 with TRBJ1-4; D unclear. The CDR3 is made up of 11 amino acids. Germline lookup yields CDR1 DFQATT and CDR2 SNEGSKA (reference sequence). V was shortened by 6 bases and J by 8 bases, with 10 bases between the two germline ends.

The gene calls are TRBV7-2 and TRBJ2-7, with 8 bases lining up with TRBD2. Looked up from germline, CDR1 is SGHTA and CDR2 is FQGNSA. The CDR3 consists of 18 residues. Trimming cost V 0 bases and J 1 base; bases outside gene matches: 11. CDR3 DNA: TGTGCCAGCAGCTTAGCCGTCCCAGCGGGGGCCTTGTCCTACGAGCAGTACTTC. Translation gives CASSLAVPAGALSYEQYF.

The rearrangement joins TRBV6-1 to TRBJ2-5, with a weak D call TRBD2 (6 bases). The germline V gene has CDR1 MNHNS and CDR2 SASEGT. The CDR3 spans 14 residues. The ends were cut back, 1 base at V and 7 bases at J, with 13 bases in the middle. The DNA of the CDR3 is TGTGCCAGCAGTGAAGATCGGGGGTACGGGACCCAGTACTTC. Protein product: CASSEDRGYGTQYF.

In DNA, the CDR3 is TGCGCCAGCAGGACCACCAGGGGGAGCTCCTACAATGAGCAGTTCTTC. Translation gives CASRTTRGSSYNEQFF. This chain uses TRBV5-1 with TRBJ2-1, with 7 bases identical to TRBD1. The CDR3 totals 16 residues. In germline, CDR1 is SGHRS, CDR2 YFSETQ. Losses at the gene ends were 5 bases for V and 0 bases for J; bases not matched to a gene: 8.

The chain links TRBV5-4 to TRBJ2-7; D gene unclear. The CDR3 length is 13 residues. From germline, CDR1 is SGHNT and CDR2 YYREEE (reference sequence). V dropped 0 bases and J dropped 4 bases, with 8 bases sitting between them. The CDR3 sequence is CASSLDLSYEQYV. For the CDR3, the DNA is TGTGCCAGCAGCTTGGATCTATCTTACGAGCAGTACGTC.

This chain links TRBV7-2 with TRBJ2-1; D is perhaps TRBD2 (5 bases). Trimming pared 1 base from V and 1 base from J, leaving 8 bases between. Germline CDR1 SGHTA, CDR2 FQGNSA. This CDR3 has 15 amino acids. The CDR3 bases are TGTGCCAGCAGCTTAGAAGCGGCATCCTACAATGAGCAGTTCTTC. This encodes CASSLEAASYNEQFF.

This clone was observed once. CDR3 sequence: CASSLGTGRQPQHF. The CDR3 DNA is TGTGCCAGCAGCCTCGGGACAGGAAGGCAGCCCCAGCATTTT. This sequence joins TRBV28 and TRBJ1-5; the match to TRBD1 covers 8 bases. J lost 7 bases, V lost 6 bases, and 8 bases had no gene match. The CDR3 loop spans 14 amino acids. Per the germline V gene, CDR1 is MDHEN and CDR2 is SYDVKM.

As regards this clone: The same CDR3 also results from other DNA sequences found in this sample. The V call is TRBV18, the J call TRBJ1-1; D uncertain. This CDR3 contains 13 residues. Germline V lookup: CDR1 KGHSH, CDR2 LQKENI. V was clipped by 2 bases and J by 2 bases, with 6 bases between them. The CDR3 DNA reads TGTGCCAGCTCACCAGGGCGAAACACTGAAGCTTTCTTT. Translation: CASSPGRNTEAFF.

The chain couples TRBV4-2 to TRBJ2-3; D possibly corresponds to TRBD1 (6 bases). The CDR3 is made up of 18 amino acids. In germline, CDR1 is LGHNA, CDR2 YNFKEQ. The V gene lost 0 bases and the J gene lost 1 base, with 17 bases spanning the gap. CDR3 nucleotide sequence: TGTGCCAGCAGCCAAGAAGGTTTGGGGGCGACCCGCACAGATACGCAGTATTTT. Protein product: CASSQEGLGATRTDTQYF.

The chain employs TRBV12-5 and TRBJ1-1; D might be TRBD1 (6 bases). The CDR3 totals 15 residues. Between the trimmed V and J ends, which lost 5 bases and 0 bases, there was a span of 13 bases. CDR1 is LGHNT, CDR2 FRNRAP, per germline. This CDR3 is CASGRTVGVNTEAFF. As DNA, the CDR3 is TGTGCTAGTGGTAGGACAGTAGGGGTGAACACTGAAGCTTTCTTT.

The J gene is TRBJ1-1, the V gene TRBV30; a weak D match, TRBD1 (5 bases). CDR1 is GTSNPN and CDR2 is SVGIG in the germline V gene (reference sequence). The CDR3 has 14 residues. V dropped 4 bases and J dropped 1 base, with 13 bases sitting between them. CDR3 DNA: TGTGCCTGGAACCCAGGGCAGACGAACACTGAAGCTTTCTTT. This sequence encodes CAWNPGQTNTEAFF. The entire variable domain, with the rest obtained from reference TRBV30 and TRBJ1-1, is as follows: SQTIHQWPATLVQPVGSPLSLECTVEGTSNPNLYWYRQAAGRGLQLLFYSVGIGQISSEVPQNLSASRPQDRQFILSSKKLLLSDSGFYLCAWNPGQTNTEAFFGQGTRLTVV.

This clone was counted only a few times. The V call is TRBV24-1, the J call TRBJ2-1; TRBD2 is a possible D gene (6 bases). The CDR3 loop spans 16 amino acids. Per the germline V gene, CDR1 is KGHDR and CDR2 is SFDVKD. V lost 5 bases and J lost 0, with 13 bases in between. This chain's CDR3 is CATSGEGGASYNEQFF. For the CDR3, the DNA is TGTGCCACCAGTGGCGAGGGCGGGGCCTCCTACAATGAGCAGTTCTTC.

The chain links TRBV27 to TRBJ2-2; a possible D gene is TRBD2 (5 bases). Germline assignment: CDR1 MNHEY and CDR2 SMNVEV (reference sequence). Between the trimmed V and J ends, which lost 5 bases and 1 base, there was a span of 11 bases. The CDR3 runs 15 residues. The chain's CDR3 is CASSTLLGNTGELFF. In nucleotides, the CDR3 is TGTGCCAGCAGTACCCTACTAGGGAACACCGGGGAGCTGTTTTTT.

The CDR3 sequence: CASKTDSLNTEAFF. The DNA of the CDR3 is TGCGCCAGCAAGACGGACAGTCTTAACACTGAAGCTTTCTTT. The gene calls are TRBV5-1 and TRBJ1-1; D may be TRBD1 (6 bases). Germline V gene sequence: CDR1 SGHRS, CDR2 YFSETQ. The V end was cut by 6 bases, the J end by 2 bases, with 14 bases between. This CDR3 is built from 14 residues. Full variable domain (missing parts from reference TRBV5-1 and TRBJ1-1): KAGVTQTPRYLIKTRGQQVTLSCSPISGHRSVSWYQQTPGQGLQFLFEYFSETQRNKGNFPGRFSGRQFSNSRSEMNVSTLELGDSALYLCASKTDSLNTEAFFGQGTRLTVV.

CDR3 sequence: CASSQAGRITHGYTF. For the CDR3, the DNA is TGTGCCAGCAGCCAAGCGGGGAGGATTACCCATGGCTACACCTTC. V is TRBV3-1 (or the pseudogene TRBV3-2) and J is TRBJ1-2, with unresolved D. V was shortened by 1 base and J by 6 bases, with 15 bases between the two germline ends. CDR1 and CDR2 from the germline V gene are LGHDT and YNNKEL (reference sequence). There are 15 residues in the CDR3.

This clone was found a few times. The gene calls are TRBV7-9 and TRBJ2-2; 8 bases agree with TRBD2. Germline CDR1 and CDR2: SEHNR and FQNEAQ (reference sequence). The CDR3 consists of 17 residues. The trim removed 4 bases at V and 4 bases at J, leaving 11 bases unmatched. CDR3 loop: CASSSRLARGVTGELFF. The DNA for the CDR3 is TGTGCCAGCAGCTCCCGACTAGCGAGGGGGGTCACCGGGGAGCTGTTTTTT.

This rearrangement joins TRBV30 to TRBJ2-3, with 7 bases that match TRBD2. V lost 3 bases and J lost 5; bases outside the gene matches: 8. The CDR3 is made up of 14 amino acids. The germline CDR1 and CDR2 sequences are GTSNPN and SVGIG (reference sequence). CDR3 DNA: TGTGCCTGGAGACGGGCTAGCGGAGTAGATACGCAGTATTTT. Its translation is CAWRRASGVDTQYF. Looking up the rest from reference TRBV30 and TRBJ2-3 gives the full variable domain: SQTIHQWPATLVQPVGSPLSLECTVEGTSNPNLYWYRQAAGRGLQLLFYSVGIGQISSEVPQNLSASRPQDRQFILSSKKLLLSDSGFYLCAWRRASGVDTQYFGPGTRLTVL.

The CDR3 nucleotides are TGTGCCAGCATGGCCGGGAGGGGTCACACAGATACGCAGTATTTT. Amino acids: CASMAGRGHTDTQYF. This chain joins TRBV27 and TRBJ2-3; 8 bases are a match to TRBD2. Germline trimming cut 7 bases from V and 2 bases from J; bases unmatched to any gene: 8. The germline V gene has CDR1 MNHEY and CDR2 SMNVEV (reference sequence). The CDR3 covers 15 residues.

This clone was seen only once. The rearrangement uses TRBV19 and TRBJ1-2; D is possibly TRBD1 (5 bases). The germline gives CDR1 LNHDA, CDR2 SQIVND (reference sequence). V was trimmed by 1 base and J by 4 bases, leaving 13 bases between them. The CDR3 length is 15 residues. CDR3 sequence reads: CASSIGPDRSYGYTF. DNA for the CDR3: TGTGCCAGTAGTATAGGCCCCGACAGATCCTATGGCTACACCTTC. Complete variable domain (other parts from reference TRBV19 and TRBJ1-2): DGGITQSPKYLFRKEGQNVTLSCEQNLNHDAMYWYRQDPGQGLRLIYYSQIVNDFQKGDIAEGYSVSREKKESFPLTVTSAQKNPTAFYLCASSIGPDRSYGYTFGSGTRLTVV.